Described below is a single T cell receptor (beta chain) sequence and its context. Its matching antigen is unknown. Donor samples were obtained from healthy Caucasian individuals from Russia, aged about 6 to 95. The authors drew approximately 9 milliliters of peripheral blood from each donor. The CDR3 loop spans 12 amino acids. Trimming pared 6 bases from V and 5 bases from J, leaving 10 bases between. Germline V CDR1 and CDR2: MNHEY, SMNVEV (reference sequence). This record belongs to a study of blood T cells in healthy people across ages. Findings and caveats of the study: No one knew whether donors had CMV, which possibly confounded expanded clonotype changes.

PCR was performed a second time for about 7 to 11 cycles using a sample-barcoded 5' primer and a J-beta primer mix. CDR3-containing paired-end reads numbering at least 2.5 million came from each sample. TCRdb re-called the 5' RACE reads with MiXCR, one entry per CDR3 protein. The sample carries some 790,000 distinct CDR3 sequences, more than 25% recorded once. The TCR was taken from a woman of 80 years or more in good health. This sequence joins TRBV27 and TRBJ2-5; D unclear. Sequencing was done on a sample of blood. The CDR3 spells CASSLKWETQYF. CDR3 DNA: TGTGCCAGCAGCCTGAAGTGGGAGACCCAGTACTTC.